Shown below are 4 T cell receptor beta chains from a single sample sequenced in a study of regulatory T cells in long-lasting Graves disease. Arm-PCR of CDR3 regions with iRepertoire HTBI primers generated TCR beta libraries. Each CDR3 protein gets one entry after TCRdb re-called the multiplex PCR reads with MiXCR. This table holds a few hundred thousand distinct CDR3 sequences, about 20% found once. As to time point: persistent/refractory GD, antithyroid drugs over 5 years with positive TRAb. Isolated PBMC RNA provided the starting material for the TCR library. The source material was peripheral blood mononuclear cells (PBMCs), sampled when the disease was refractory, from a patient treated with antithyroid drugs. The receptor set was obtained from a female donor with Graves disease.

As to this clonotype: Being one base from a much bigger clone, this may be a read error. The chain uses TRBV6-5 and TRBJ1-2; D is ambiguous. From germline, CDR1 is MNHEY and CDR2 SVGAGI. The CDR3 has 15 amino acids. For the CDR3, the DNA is TGTGGCAGCAGTTACATCCCAGCGGTACGCTTTGGCTACACCTTC. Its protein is CGSSYIPAVRFGYTF.

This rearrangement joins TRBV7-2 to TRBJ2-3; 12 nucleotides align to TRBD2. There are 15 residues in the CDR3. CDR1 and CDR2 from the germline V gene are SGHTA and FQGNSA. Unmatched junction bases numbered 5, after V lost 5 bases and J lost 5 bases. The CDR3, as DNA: TGTACCAGCAGCAGACTAGCGGGAGTTCAAGATACGCAGTATTTT. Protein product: CTSSRLAGVQDTQYF.

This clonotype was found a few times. CDR3 residues: CASSYAGGDTEAFF. The CDR3 DNA reads as TGTGCCAGCAGCTACGCGGGGGGGGACACTGAAGCTTTCTTT. The chain combines TRBV7-8 with TRBJ1-1; D might be TRBD1 (5 bases). This CDR3 has 14 residues. Germline CDR1 is SGHVS and CDR2 is FQNEAQ. Trimming stripped 4 bases from V and 3 bases from J, with 12 bases between.

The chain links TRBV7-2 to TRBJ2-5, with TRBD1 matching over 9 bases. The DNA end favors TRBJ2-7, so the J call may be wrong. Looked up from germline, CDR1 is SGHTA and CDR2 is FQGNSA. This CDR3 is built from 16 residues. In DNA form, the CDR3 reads TGTGCCAGCAGCTTAACACAGGGGGCATGGTCCTACGAGCAGTACTTC. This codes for CASSLTQGAWSYEQYF.